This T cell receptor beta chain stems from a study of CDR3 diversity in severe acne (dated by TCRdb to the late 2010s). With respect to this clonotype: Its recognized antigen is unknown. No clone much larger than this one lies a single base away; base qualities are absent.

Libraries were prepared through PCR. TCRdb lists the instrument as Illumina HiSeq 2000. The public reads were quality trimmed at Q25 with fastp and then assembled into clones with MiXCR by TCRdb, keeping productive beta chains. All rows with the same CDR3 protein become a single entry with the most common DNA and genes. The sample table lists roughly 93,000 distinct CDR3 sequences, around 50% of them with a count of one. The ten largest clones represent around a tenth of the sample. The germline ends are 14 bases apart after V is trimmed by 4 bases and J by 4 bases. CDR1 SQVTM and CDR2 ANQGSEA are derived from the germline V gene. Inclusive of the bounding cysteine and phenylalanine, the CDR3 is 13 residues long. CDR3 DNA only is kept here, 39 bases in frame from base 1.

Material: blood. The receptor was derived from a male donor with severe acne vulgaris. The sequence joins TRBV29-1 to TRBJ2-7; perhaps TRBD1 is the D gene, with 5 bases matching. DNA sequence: TGCAGCGTTGTACCGGACACGGAGTACGAGCAGTACTTC. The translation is CSVVPDTEYEQYF.